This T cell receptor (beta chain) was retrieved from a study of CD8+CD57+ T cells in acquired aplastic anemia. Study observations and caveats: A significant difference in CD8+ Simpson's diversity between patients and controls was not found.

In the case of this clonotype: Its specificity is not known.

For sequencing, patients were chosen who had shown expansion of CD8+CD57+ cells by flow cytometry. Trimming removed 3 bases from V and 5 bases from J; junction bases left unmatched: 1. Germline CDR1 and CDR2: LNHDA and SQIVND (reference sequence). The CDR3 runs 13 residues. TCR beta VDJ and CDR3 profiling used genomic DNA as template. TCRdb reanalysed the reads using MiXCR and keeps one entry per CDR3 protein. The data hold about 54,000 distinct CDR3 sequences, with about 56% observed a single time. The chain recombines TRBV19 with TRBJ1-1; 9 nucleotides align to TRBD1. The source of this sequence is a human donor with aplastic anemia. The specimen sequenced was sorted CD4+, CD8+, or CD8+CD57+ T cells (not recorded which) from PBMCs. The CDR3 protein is CASSMDRGTEAFF. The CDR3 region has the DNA TGTGCCAGTAGTATGGACAGGGGAACTGAAGCTTTCTTT. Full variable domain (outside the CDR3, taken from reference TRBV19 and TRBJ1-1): DGGITQSPKYLFRKEGQNVTLSCEQNLNHDAMYWYRQDPGQGLRLIYYSQIVNDFQKGDIAEGYSVSREKKESFPLTVTSAQKNPTAFYLCASSMDRGTEAFFGQGTRLTVV.